The T cell receptor (beta chain) described here comes from a study of shared T cell receptors in the human thymus (dated by TCRdb to about 2021). Broadly, across the study: The study examined how self-reactive, shared T-cell receptor alpha chains are generated in the human thymus.

Receptors were amplified or captured by the immunoSEQ multiplex PCR assay. As stored in TCRdb, this immuneACCESS dataset retains in-frame rearrangements with V and J assigned. A fraction of the clones does not appear; measured against another copy, unresolved V genes explain less than half of the discrepancy, and the remainder lacks a known reason. This sample holds about 660,000 clones; about 90% were observed only once. The top ten hold 0.009% to 0.0095% of the sample. Details on this clone: The clone's antigen remains unknown. No much larger clone exists at a distance of one base, and base qualities are not known.

The CDR3 runs 14 residues from the cysteine to the phenylalanine. The read is trimmed to its CDR3 DNA, 42 bases read in frame from base 1. V and J are truncated by 1 base and 5 bases respectively, leaving an intervening sequence of 10 bases. CDR1 and CDR2 were assigned from the germline V gene (reference sequence) as SGHNT and YYREEE. These data were also reused for a study on human thymus T cells. The second publication reports: The donors were immunologically healthy infants in Finland who had open corrective cardiac surgery for congenital heart defects. The thymus tissue came from surgical resects taken out during corrective cardiac surgery. Usage of V and J gene segments appeared to be biased in both the thymic and the peripheral blood repertoires. According to the related research, thymic TCR repertoires were highly overlapping among unrelated individuals. TCR alpha and beta repertoires from fewer than ten infant thymus samples and a few related peripheral blood samples were characterized in the study. Donor ages ranging from roughly 6 to 244 days were recorded, and several male and two female infants were included in the cohort. Thymocytes were mechanically released from the tissue and were stored as pellets of 10-30 million cells at -70 degrees C. A QIAsymphony instrument was used to extract genomic DNA from frozen cell pellets. Using the immunoSEQ multiplex PCR assay, the TCRB and TCRAD loci were amplified from a standardized quantity of quality-controlled genomic DNA. The amplicons covered the V(D)J region and were long enough to include the CDR3 and to identify the V and J genes. Through the commercial immunoSEQ service, the amplicons were sequenced on an Illumina platform. Primer bias and sequencing errors were corrected as previously described, and TCRAD and TCRB were defined on the basis of the IMGT database. immunoSEQ Analyzer 3.0 and VDJTools were used for repertoire analysis, which covered basic statistics, V/J segment usage, diversity estimates, rarefaction and pairwise overlap. To estimate diversity, the Chao1, ChaoE, Efron-Thisted, Shannon and inverse Simpson indices were applied, and diversity was also estimated on datasets down-sampled to the smallest sample. For repertoire overlap, CDR3 nucleotide sequence, V gene and J gene had to match strictly, and clustering was done by Jaccard-based multidimensional scaling. On average, thymus samples yielded 750,000 to 1,000,000 unique TCRB clonotypes, whereas blood samples yielded approximately 90,000.

The sample comprised thymocytes. This TCR was sampled from a boy under two years old with a congenital heart defect. Donor details come from another sample of the same person, matched by shared clones. This sequence uses TRBV5-4 and TRBJ2-1; possibly the D gene is TRBD2, per 5 matching bases. The CDR3 has the sequence CASSLLLADNEQFF. The sequenced DNA is TGTGCCAGCAGCTTGCTTCTAGCCGACAATGAGCAGTTCTTC.